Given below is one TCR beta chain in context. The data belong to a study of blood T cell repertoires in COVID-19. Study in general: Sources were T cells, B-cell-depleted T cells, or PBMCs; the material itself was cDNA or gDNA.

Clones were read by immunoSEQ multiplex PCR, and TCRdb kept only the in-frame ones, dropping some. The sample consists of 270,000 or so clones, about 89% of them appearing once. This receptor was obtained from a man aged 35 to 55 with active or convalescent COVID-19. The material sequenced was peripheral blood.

The CDR3 is CASRSTSSGEYNEQFF. The CDR3 coding sequence is TGTGCCAGCAGATCTACTTCCAGCGGGGAGTACAATGAGCAGTTCTTC. The genes are TRBV6-4 and TRBJ2-1; 7 positions match TRBD2. The V and J ends lost 6 bases and 4 bases, in that order; junction bases with no gene match: 12. Germline CDR1 reads MRHNA; CDR2 reads SNTAGT. The CDR3 loop spans 16 amino acids.